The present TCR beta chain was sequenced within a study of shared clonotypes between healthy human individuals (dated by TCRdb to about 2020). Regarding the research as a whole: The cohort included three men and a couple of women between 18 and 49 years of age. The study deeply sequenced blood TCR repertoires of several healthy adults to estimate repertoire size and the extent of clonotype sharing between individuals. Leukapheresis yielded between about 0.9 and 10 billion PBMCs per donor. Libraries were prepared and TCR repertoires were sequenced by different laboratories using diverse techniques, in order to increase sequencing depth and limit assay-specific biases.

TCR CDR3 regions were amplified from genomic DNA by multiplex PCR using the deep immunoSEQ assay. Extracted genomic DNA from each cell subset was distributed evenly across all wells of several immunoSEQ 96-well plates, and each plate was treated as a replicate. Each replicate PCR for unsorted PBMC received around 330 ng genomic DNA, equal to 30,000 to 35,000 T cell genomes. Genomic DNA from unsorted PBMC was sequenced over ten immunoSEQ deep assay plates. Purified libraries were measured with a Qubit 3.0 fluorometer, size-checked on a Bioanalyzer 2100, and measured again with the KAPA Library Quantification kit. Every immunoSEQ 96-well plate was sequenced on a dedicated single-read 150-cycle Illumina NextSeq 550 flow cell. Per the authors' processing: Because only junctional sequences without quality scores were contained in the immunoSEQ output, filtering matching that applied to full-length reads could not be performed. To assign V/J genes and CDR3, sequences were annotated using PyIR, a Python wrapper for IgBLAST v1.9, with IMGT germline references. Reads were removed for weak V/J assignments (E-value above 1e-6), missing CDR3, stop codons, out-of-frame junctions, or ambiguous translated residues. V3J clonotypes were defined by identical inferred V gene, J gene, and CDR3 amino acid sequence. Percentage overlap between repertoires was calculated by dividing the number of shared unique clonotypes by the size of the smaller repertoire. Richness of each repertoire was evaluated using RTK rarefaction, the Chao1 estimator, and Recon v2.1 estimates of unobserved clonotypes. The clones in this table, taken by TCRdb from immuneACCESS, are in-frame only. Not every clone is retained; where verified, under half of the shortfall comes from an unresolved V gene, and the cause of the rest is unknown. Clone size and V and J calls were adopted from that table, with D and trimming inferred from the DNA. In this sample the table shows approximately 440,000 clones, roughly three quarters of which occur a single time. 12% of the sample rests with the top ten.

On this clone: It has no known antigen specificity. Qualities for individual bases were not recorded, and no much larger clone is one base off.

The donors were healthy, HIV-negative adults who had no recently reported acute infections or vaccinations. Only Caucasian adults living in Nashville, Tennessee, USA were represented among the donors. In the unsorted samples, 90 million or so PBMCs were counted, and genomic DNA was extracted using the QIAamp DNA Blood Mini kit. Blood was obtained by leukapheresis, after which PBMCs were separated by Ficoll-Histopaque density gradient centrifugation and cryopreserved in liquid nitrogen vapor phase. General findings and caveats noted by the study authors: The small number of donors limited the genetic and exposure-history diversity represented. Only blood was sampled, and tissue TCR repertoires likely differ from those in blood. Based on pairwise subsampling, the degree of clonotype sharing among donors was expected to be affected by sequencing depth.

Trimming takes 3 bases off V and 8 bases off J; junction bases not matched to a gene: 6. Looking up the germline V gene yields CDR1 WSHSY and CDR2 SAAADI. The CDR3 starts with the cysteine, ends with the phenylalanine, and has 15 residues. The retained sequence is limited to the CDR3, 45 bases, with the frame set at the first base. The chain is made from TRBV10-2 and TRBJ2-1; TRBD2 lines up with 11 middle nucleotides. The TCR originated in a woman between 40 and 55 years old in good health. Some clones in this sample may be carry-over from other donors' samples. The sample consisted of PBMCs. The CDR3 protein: CASSDPSGRIDEQFF. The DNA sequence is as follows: TGCGCCAGCAGTGACCCTAGCGGGAGGATAGATGAGCAGTTCTTC.